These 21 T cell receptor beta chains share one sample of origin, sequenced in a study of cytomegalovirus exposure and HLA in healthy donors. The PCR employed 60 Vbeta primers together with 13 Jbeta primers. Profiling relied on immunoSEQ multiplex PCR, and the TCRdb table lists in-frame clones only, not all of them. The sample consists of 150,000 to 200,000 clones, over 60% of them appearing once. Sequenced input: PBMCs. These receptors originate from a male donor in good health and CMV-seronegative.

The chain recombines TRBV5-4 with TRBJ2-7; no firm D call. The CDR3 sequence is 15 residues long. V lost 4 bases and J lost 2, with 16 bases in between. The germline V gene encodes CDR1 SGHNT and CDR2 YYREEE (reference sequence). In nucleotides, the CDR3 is TGTGCCAGCAGCCTTGGTAATCCGGAGACCTACGAGCAGTACTTC. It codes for CASSLGNPETYEQYF. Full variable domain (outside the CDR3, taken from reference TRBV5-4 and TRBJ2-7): ETGVTQSPTHLIKTRGQQVTLRCSSQSGHNTVSWYQQALGQGPQFIFQYYREEENGRGNFPPRFSGLQFPNYSSELNVNALELDDSALYLCASSLGNPETYEQYFGPGTRLTVT.

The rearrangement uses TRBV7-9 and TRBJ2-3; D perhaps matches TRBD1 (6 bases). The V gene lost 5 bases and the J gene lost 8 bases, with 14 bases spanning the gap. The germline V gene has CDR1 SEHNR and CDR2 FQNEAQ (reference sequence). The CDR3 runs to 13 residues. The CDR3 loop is CASSPRDTGTQYF. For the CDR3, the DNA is TGTGCCAGCAGCCCCAGGGACACTGGTACGCAGTATTTT.

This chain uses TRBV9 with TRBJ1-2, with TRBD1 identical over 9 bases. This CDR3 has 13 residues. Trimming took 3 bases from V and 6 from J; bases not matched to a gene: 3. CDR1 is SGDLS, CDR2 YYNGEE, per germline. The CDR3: CASSADRGDGYTF. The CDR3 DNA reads TGTGCCAGCAGCGCGGACAGGGGAGATGGCTACACCTTC.

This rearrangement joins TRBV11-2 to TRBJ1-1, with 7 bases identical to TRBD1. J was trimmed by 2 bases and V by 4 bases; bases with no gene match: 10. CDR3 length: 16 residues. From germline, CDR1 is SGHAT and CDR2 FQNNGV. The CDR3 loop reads CASSSRRDRLNTEAFF. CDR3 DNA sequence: TGTGCCAGCAGCTCACGACGGGACAGACTAAACACTGAAGCTTTCTTT.

The CDR3 nucleotides are TGTGCCAGCAGCCAACCGGGACTAGCCACCCACGAGCAGTACTTC. Its translation: CASSQPGLATHEQYF. The gene calls are TRBV7-2 and TRBJ2-7; 9 bases fit TRBD2. The CDR3 sequence is 15 residues long. J was trimmed by 5 bases and V by 5 bases; bases with no gene match: 10. Germline-derived CDR1 and CDR2 are SGHTA and FQGNSA.

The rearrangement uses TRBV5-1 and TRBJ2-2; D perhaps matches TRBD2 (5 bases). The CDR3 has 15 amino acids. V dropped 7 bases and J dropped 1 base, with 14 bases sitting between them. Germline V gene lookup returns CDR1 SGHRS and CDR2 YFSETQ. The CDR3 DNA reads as TGCGCCAGCTCCCGAGGGCAGTTGAACACCGGGGAGCTGTTTTTT. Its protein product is CASSRGQLNTGELFF.

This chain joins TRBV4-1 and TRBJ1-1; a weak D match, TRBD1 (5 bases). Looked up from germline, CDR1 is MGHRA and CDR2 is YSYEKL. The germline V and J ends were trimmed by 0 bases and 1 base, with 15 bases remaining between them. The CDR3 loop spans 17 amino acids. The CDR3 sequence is CASSQEPQGRANTEAFF. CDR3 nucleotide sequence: TGCGCCAGCAGCCAAGAACCTCAGGGTCGGGCGAACACTGAAGCTTTCTTT.

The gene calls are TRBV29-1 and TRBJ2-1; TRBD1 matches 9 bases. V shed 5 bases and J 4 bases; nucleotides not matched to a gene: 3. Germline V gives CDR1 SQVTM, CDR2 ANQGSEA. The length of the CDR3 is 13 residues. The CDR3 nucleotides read TGCAGCGTTCGGGACAGGGAATACAATGAGCAGTTCTTC. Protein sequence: CSVRDREYNEQFF.

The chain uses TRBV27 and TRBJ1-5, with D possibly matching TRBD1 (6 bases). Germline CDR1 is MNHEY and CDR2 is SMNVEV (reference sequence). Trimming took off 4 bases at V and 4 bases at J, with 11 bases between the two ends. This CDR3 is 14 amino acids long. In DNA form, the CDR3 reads TGTGCCAGCAGTTCTCACAGGGTTAATCAGCCCCAGCATTTT. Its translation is CASSSHRVNQPQHF.

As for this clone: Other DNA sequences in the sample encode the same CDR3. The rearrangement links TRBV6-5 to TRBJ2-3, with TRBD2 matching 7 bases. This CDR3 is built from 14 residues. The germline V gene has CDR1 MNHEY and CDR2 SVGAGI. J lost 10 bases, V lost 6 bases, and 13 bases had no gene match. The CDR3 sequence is CASSPMTSSASQYF. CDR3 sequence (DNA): TGTGCCAGCAGCCCAATGACTAGCTCAGCCTCGCAGTATTTT.

The CDR3 DNA reads TGTGCCAGCAGCGTAGAAGACAGGGTCTACGAGCAGTACTTC. Amino acids: CASSVEDRVYEQYF. The genes are TRBV9 and TRBJ2-7, with 7 positions matching TRBD1. There are 14 residues in the CDR3. In germline, CDR1 is SGDLS, CDR2 YYNGEE. The J segment lost 3 bases and the V segment lost 0 bases, leaving 3 bases of the junction unmatched.

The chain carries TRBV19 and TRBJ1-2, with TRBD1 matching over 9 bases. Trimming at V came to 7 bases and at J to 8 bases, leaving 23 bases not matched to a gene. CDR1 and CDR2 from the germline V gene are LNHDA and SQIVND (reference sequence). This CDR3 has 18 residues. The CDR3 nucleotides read TGTGCCAGTATCCTGACAACCTCCGGGACAGGGATTTCTCGCGGCTACACCTTC. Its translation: CASILTTSGTGISRGYTF.

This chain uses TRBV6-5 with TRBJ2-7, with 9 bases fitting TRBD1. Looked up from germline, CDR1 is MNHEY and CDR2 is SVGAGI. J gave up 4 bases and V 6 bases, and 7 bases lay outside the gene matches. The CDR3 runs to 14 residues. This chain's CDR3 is CASRSGTGKYEQYF. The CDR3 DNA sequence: TGTGCCAGCAGATCCGGGACAGGGAAATACGAGCAGTACTTC.

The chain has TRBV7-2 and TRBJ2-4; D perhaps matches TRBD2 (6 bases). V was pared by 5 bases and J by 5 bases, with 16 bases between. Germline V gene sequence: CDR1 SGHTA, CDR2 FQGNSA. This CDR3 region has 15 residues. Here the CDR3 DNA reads TGTGCCAGCAGCCTGGGACTGGGGAATCAAAACATTCAGTACTTC. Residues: CASSLGLGNQNIQYF.

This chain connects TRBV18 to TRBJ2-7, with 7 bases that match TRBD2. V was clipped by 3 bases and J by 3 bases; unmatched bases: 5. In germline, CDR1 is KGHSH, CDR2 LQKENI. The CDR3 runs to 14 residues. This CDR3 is CASSPSLADYEQYF. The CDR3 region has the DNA TGTGCCAGCTCACCCTCGCTAGCGGACTACGAGCAGTACTTC.

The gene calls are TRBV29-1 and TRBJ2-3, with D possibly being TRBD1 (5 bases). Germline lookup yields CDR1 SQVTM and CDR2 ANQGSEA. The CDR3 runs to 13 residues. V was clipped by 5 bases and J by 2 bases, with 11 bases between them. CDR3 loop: CSVKNRFTDTQYF. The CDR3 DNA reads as TGCAGCGTTAAAAACAGGTTCACAGATACGCAGTATTTT.

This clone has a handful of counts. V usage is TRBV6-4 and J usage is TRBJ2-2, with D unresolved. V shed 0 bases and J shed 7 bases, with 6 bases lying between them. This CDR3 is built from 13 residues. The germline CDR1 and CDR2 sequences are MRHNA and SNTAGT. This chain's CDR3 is CASSDSSSGELFF. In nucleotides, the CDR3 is TGTGCCAGCAGTGACTCGAGTAGCGGGGAGCTGTTTTTT.

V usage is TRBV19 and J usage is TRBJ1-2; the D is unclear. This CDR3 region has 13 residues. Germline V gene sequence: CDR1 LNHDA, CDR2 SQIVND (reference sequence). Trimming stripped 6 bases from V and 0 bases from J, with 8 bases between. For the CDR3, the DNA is TGTGCCAGTAGCGGGAGGTCTAACTATGGCTACACCTTC. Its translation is CASSGRSNYGYTF.

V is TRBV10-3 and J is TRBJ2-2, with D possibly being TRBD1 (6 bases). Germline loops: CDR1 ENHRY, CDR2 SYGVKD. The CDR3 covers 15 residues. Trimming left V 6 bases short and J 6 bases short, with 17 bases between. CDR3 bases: TGTGCCATCAGGGGGGACAATAACCCCCCCGGGGAGCTGTTTTTT. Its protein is CAIRGDNNPPGELFF.

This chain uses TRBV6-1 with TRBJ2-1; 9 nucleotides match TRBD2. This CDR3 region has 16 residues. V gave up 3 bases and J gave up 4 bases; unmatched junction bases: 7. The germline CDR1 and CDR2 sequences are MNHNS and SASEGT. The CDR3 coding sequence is TGTGCCAGCAGTGACGCGACTAGCGGCTATTACAATGAGCAGTTCTTC. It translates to CASSDATSGYYNEQFF.

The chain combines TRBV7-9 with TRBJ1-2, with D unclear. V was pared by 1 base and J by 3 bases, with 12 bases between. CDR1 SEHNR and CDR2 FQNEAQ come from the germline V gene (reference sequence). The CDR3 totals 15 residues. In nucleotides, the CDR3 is TGTGCCAGCAGCTTAGGGTTGGAGGAGGACTATGGCTACACCTTC. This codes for CASSLGLEEDYGYTF.